This entry features one T cell receptor beta chain sequence. The CDR3 runs 17 residues. V dropped 0 bases and J dropped 1 base, with 13 bases sitting between them. In germline, CDR1 is MGHRA, CDR2 YSYEKL. The sample comes from a study of blood T cell repertoires in COVID-19. Per the authors' pipeline: By means of reference gene primer amplification, nucleated cell counts were estimated. Assay: immunoSEQ multiplex PCR; the TCRdb copy retains only in-frame clones and omits some. V and J calls and clone size follow that table, whereas D and trimming were derived from the DNA. The table includes around 400,000 clones, around 87% detected once.

The receptor comes from a woman aged 30 to 39 with COVID-19, enrolled during active disease. The chain uses TRBV4-1 and TRBJ1-5; D unresolved. Specimen: peripheral blood. For the CDR3, the DNA is TGCGCCAGCAGCCAAGAACCAGTGAGGGTAAGCAATCAGCCCCAGCATTTT. Translating it yields CASSQEPVRVSNQPQHF.